This T cell receptor beta chain was sequenced during a study of Tregs in tolerant kidney transplant recipients. The study, taken as a whole, reports: Nucleotide sequences could not be compared across some patients' samples due to primer changes. Few patients were studied, so findings need validation in larger groups.

Sequencing was performed with immunoSEQ multiplex PCR; in TCRdb, only in-frame clones are kept and a portion is missing. The specimen's table records 30,000 to 35,000 clones. With regard to this clone: The antigen is unknown. With the read ending 3 residues before the CDR3 end, the germline J gene is used to fill in that end.

CDR1 is SEHNR, CDR2 FQNEAQ, per germline (reference sequence). The CDR3 length is 14 residues. V trimming: 5 bases; J trimming: 3 bases; junction bases outside the gene matches: 2. This TCR was sampled from a human donor who received a combined kidney and bone marrow transplant. The chain joins TRBV7-9 to TRBJ2-5, with 11 bases aligning to TRBD1. Here the sequenced sample was CD8+ T cells from blood, taken before the transplant. The CDR3 here is CASSQGQGEETQYF. Partial CDR3 DNA: TGTGCCAGCAGCCAGGGACAGGGGGAAGAGACC.